This T cell receptor (beta chain) comes out of a study of OX40 agonist ivuxolimab in advanced cancers. Overall study context: While on treatment, patients had intravenous ivuxolimab at 0.01 to 10 mg/kg every 2 weeks. Patients achieving partial responses numbered three: one hepatocellular carcinoma case and two cutaneous melanoma cases. Study-wide results and limits: Dose levels from 0.1 to 3.0 mg/kg saw CD4+ and CD8+ blood T cells expand clonally by week 6. Several nonresponders also turned out to have low normalized T-cell clonal expansion.

Only in-frame clones appear in the TCRdb table, and some are missing; sequencing was by immunoSEQ multiplex PCR. The sample contains 70,000 to 95,000 clones, around 88% of which appear only once. Remarks on this clone: The antigen is unknown.

V was clipped by 7 bases and J by 0 bases, with 12 bases between them. The CDR3 extends over 14 amino acids. Germline V gene data show CDR1 as WNHNN and CDR2 as SYGVQD (reference sequence). This sequence joins TRBV10-1 and TRBJ2-5; D is possibly TRBD1 or TRBD2 (6 bases each). The sequence was obtained from an adult with an advanced solid tumor such as melanoma, head and neck, liver or kidney cancer. The sequences come from CD4+ or CD8+ T cells sorted from blood, collected in a trial of the OX40 agonist ivuxolimab. The CDR3 DNA reads as TGCGCCAGCAAGACAGGAGGGTACCAAGAGACCCAGTACTTC. It encodes CASKTGGYQETQYF.